The 25 T cell receptor beta chains below come from one sample, sequenced in a study of blood T cell repertoires in COVID-19. TCRdb's table, derived via immunoSEQ multiplex PCR, lists solely in-frame clones and lacks some. The sample shows 150,000 to 200,000 clones, more than 65% of them seen only once. The material sequenced was peripheral blood. These receptors all stem from a human donor with acute or convalescent COVID-19. The donor label of this sample is uncertain.

The chain combines TRBV7-9 with TRBJ1-2, with 7 bases matching TRBD1. V trimming: 5 bases; J trimming: 2 bases; junction bases outside the gene matches: 17. Germline V gene data show CDR1 as SEHNR and CDR2 as FQNEAQ (reference sequence). This CDR3 comprises 18 residues. The CDR3 loop is CASSRHLRADRANYGYTF. CDR3 DNA sequence: TGTGCCAGCAGCCGACACCTCCGCGCAGACAGGGCAAACTATGGCTACACCTTC.

The chain carries TRBV7-2 and TRBJ1-5, with a tentative D call TRBD1 (5 bases). The CDR3 covers 13 residues. V was trimmed by 1 base and J by 7 bases, leaving 8 bases between them. Germline V lookup: CDR1 SGHTA, CDR2 FQGNSA. This chain's CDR3 is CASSLVQGQPQHF. The CDR3 DNA reads as TGTGCCAGCAGCTTAGTGCAGGGACAGCCCCAGCATTTT.

The CDR3 sequence is CASSTSDRVVNYGYTF. The CDR3 nucleotides read TGTGCCAGTAGTACCTCGGACAGGGTGGTTAACTATGGCTACACCTTC. V gene TRBV19 combines with J gene TRBJ1-2, with 8 nucleotides matching TRBD1. V was pared by 4 bases and J by 1 base, with 8 bases of the junction left unmatched. Germline CDR1 reads LNHDA; CDR2 reads SQIVND (reference sequence). This CDR3 spans 16 amino acids.

V usage is TRBV5-1 and J usage is TRBJ2-3, with 8 positions matching TRBD1. From germline, CDR1 is SGHRS and CDR2 YFSETQ. CDR3 length: 14 amino acids. V shed 4 bases and J 6 bases; nucleotides not matched to a gene: 7. The CDR3 sequence: CASSLEDRADTQYF. DNA of the CDR3: TGCGCCAGCAGCCTTGAGGACAGGGCGGATACGCAGTATTTT.

This chain connects TRBV30 to TRBJ1-4, with TRBD1 identical over 8 bases. CDR1 is GTSNPN, CDR2 SVGIG, per germline (reference sequence). Losses at the gene ends were 3 bases for V and 1 base for J; bases not matched to a gene: 7. The CDR3 is 16 residues long. CDR3 sequence reads: CAWRRGQGGTNEKLFF. The CDR3 DNA sequence: TGTGCCTGGAGACGAGGACAGGGAGGAACTAATGAAAAACTGTTTTTT.

V gene TRBV9 combines with J gene TRBJ1-3; D remains ambiguous. The germline V gene encodes CDR1 SGDLS and CDR2 YYNGEE. CDR3 length: 14 amino acids. With 3 bases removed from V and 0 bases from J, the gap between germline ends came to 7 bases. CDR3 in amino acids: CASSGLVSGNTIYF. CDR3 bases: TGTGCCAGCAGCGGGCTCGTCTCTGGAAACACCATATATTTT.

The chain recombines TRBV29-1 with TRBJ1-4; D gene uncertain. V lost 4 bases and J 8 bases, leaving 8 bases between the germline ends. Germline V gene lookup returns CDR1 SQVTM and CDR2 ANQGSEA. The CDR3 loop spans 11 amino acids. This chain's CDR3 is CSVVEQEKLFF. CDR3 nucleotide sequence: TGCAGCGTTGTTGAACAGGAAAAACTGTTTTTT. The full variable domain, in which reference TRBV29-1 and TRBJ1-4 provide the parts outside the CDR3, is SAVISQKPSRDICQRGTSLTIQCQVDSQVTMMFWYRQQPGQSLTLIATANQGSEATYESGFVIDKFPISRPNLTFSTLTVSNMSPEDSSIYLCSVVEQEKLFFGSGTQLSVL.

Only a few counts were recorded for this clone. V and J are TRBV27 and TRBJ1-2, with TRBD1 as a possible D gene (6 bases). There are 14 residues in the CDR3. Germline V gene sequence: CDR1 MNHEY, CDR2 SMNVEV (reference sequence). With 6 bases removed from V and 2 bases from J, the gap between germline ends came to 13 bases. CDR3 in DNA: TGTGCCAGCAGCCCGACAGGAGTGAACTATGGCTACACCTTC. Translating it yields CASSPTGVNYGYTF.

This clone was found a few times. This chain joins TRBV19 and TRBJ2-4, with 7 bases fitting TRBD1. Losses at the gene ends were 4 bases for V and 9 bases for J; bases not matched to a gene: 6. CDR3 size: 13 residues. Looked up from germline, CDR1 is LNHDA and CDR2 is SQIVND (reference sequence). The CDR3 loop is CASSTRQGRIQYF. CDR3 coding DNA: TGTGCCAGTAGTACCCGACAGGGACGCATTCAGTACTTC.

The V call is TRBV5-1, the J call TRBJ1-1; D call uncertain. Germline loops: CDR1 SGHRS, CDR2 YFSETQ. V lost 1 base to trimming and J lost 0 bases, with 10 bases between them. This CDR3 has 15 residues. CDR3 protein: CASSLLGQLNTEAFF. Here the CDR3 DNA reads TGCGCCAGCAGCTTGCTTGGCCAGTTGAACACTGAAGCTTTCTTT.

As DNA, the CDR3 is TGCGCCAGCAGCTTGGGGACAGGGGGGATGGTCAATGAGCAGTTCTTC. Translating it yields CASSLGTGGMVNEQFF. The chain couples TRBV5-1 to TRBJ2-1, with 10 bases fitting TRBD1. This CDR3 region has 16 residues. CDR1 SGHRS and CDR2 YFSETQ come from the germline V gene. With 0 bases clipped from V and 6 bases from J, the junction kept 6 bases outside the gene matches.

The rearrangement links TRBV28 to TRBJ1-2; D remains ambiguous. This CDR3 region has 13 residues. Per the germline V gene, CDR1 is MDHEN and CDR2 is SYDVKM. Trimming cost V 2 bases and J 5 bases, with 9 bases left between them. The CDR3 DNA is TGTGCCAGCAGTTTAAGGCCGGAGTATGGCTACACCTTC. Amino acid sequence: CASSLRPEYGYTF.

This rearrangement joins TRBV7-8 to TRBJ2-3; TRBD2 matches at 11 bases. From germline, CDR1 is SGHVS and CDR2 FQNEAQ. The CDR3 loop spans 17 amino acids. V shed 5 bases, J shed 3 bases, and the junction held 10 bases outside the gene matches. The CDR3 region has the DNA TGTGCCAGCAGCAGTCTAGCGGGGGGAACGAGGACAGATACGCAGTATTTT. Amino acids: CASSSLAGGTRTDTQYF.

V gene TRBV30 combines with J gene TRBJ1-6, with 8 nucleotides matching TRBD1. Germline V gene data show CDR1 as GTSNPN and CDR2 as SVGIG (reference sequence). The CDR3 is 15 residues long. V was pared by 8 bases and J by 3 bases, with 9 bases of the junction left unmatched. The CDR3 here is CAAVTGDGYNSPLHF. The CDR3 DNA is TGTGCCGCAGTGACAGGGGATGGCTATAATTCACCCCTCCACTTT. The full variable domain, its missing parts supplied by reference TRBV30 and TRBJ1-6, is SQTIHQWPATLVQPVGSPLSLECTVEGTSNPNLYWYRQAAGRGLQLLFYSVGIGQISSEVPQNLSASRPQDRQFILSSKKLLLSDSGFYLCAAVTGDGYNSPLHFGNGTRLTVT.

This clone was counted a few times. The chain joins TRBV9 to TRBJ1-2; D possibly corresponds to TRBD1 (6 bases). CDR3 length: 18 amino acids. Between the trimmed V and J ends, which lost 4 bases and 4 bases, there was a span of 26 bases. Germline CDR1 is SGDLS and CDR2 is YYNGEE. Written as DNA, the CDR3 is TGTGCCAGCAGCCCCCGGGGGGGACAACCCGTCTTGATCTATGGCTACACCTTC. It is translated as CASSPRGGQPVLIYGYTF.

The chain recombines TRBV14 with TRBJ2-7; the match to TRBD1 covers 7 bases. Germline values: CDR1 SGHDN, CDR2 FVKESK. The CDR3 is made up of 15 amino acids. With V trimmed by 4 bases and J by 2 bases, 8 bases remained unmatched. CDR3 in amino acids: CASSLGGTGAYEQYF. Here the CDR3 DNA reads TGTGCCAGCAGCCTAGGAGGTACAGGGGCCTACGAGCAGTACTTC.

V usage is TRBV9 and J usage is TRBJ1-5, with 9 bases aligning to TRBD1. Trimming cost V 3 bases and J 3 bases; bases outside gene matches: 4. The V gene's germline CDR1 is SGDLS and CDR2 YYNGEE. This CDR3 has 15 amino acids. The CDR3 here is CASSDGTGNNQPQHF. CDR3 nucleotide sequence: TGTGCCAGCAGCGACGGGACAGGGAACAATCAGCCCCAGCATTTT. The variable domain in full, with the rest retrieved from reference TRBV9 and TRBJ1-5, is DSGVTQTPKHLITATGQRVTLRCSPRSGDLSVYWYQQSLDQGLQFLIQYYNGEERAKGNILERFSAQQFPDLHSELNLSSLELGDSALYFCASSDGTGNNQPQHFGDGTRLSIL.

V usage is TRBV3-1 (or the pseudogene TRBV3-2) and J usage is TRBJ2-4; D gene unclear. V lost 0 bases and J lost 8, with 11 bases in between. The CDR3 runs 14 residues. Germline V gene data show CDR1 as LGHDT and CDR2 as YNNKEL (reference sequence). The CDR3 sequence is CASSQDRSWDIQYF. In DNA form, the CDR3 reads TGTGCCAGCAGCCAAGACAGGTCGTGGGACATTCAGTACTTC.

This chain joins TRBV30 and TRBJ2-7; 11 bases map to TRBD2. Looked up from germline, CDR1 is GTSNPN and CDR2 is SVGIG (reference sequence). The CDR3 consists of 13 residues. V trimming: 5 bases; J trimming: 0 bases; junction bases outside the gene matches: 0. The CDR3 DNA is TGTGCCTGGGGGACTAGCGGCTCCTACGAGCAGTACTTC. Translated, it gives CAWGTSGSYEQYF.

V gene TRBV5-1 combines with J gene TRBJ2-7; 7 bases line up with TRBD1. This CDR3 region has 13 residues. Germline CDR1 reads SGHRS; CDR2 reads YFSETQ. Trimming removed 4 bases from V and 3 bases from J; junction bases left unmatched: 4. As DNA, the CDR3 is TGCGCCAGCAGCCTAGGGACAGTCTACGAGCAGTACTTC. Amino acids: CASSLGTVYEQYF.

V and J are TRBV27 and TRBJ2-7, with 11 bases lining up with TRBD2. Looked up from germline, CDR1 is MNHEY and CDR2 is SMNVEV (reference sequence). J gave up 6 bases and V 5 bases, and 3 bases lay outside the gene matches. The CDR3 has 13 amino acids. CDR3: CASSQTSGAEQYF. DNA of the CDR3: TGTGCCAGCAGTCAGACTAGCGGGGCCGAGCAGTACTTC.

In this sample, this clone turned up once. J is TRBJ2-7 and V is TRBV7-2; 9 bases fit TRBD2. Germline CDR1 SGHTA, CDR2 FQGNSA. The CDR3 consists of 14 residues. V shed 4 bases and J 6 bases; nucleotides not matched to a gene: 7. The CDR3 sequence is CASSSGLARGEQYF. CDR3 bases: TGTGCCAGCAGCTCGGGACTAGCAAGAGGCGAGCAGTACTTC.

J is TRBJ2-7 and V is TRBV7-2; the match to TRBD2 covers 7 bases. With 5 bases clipped from V and 3 bases from J, the junction kept 4 bases outside the gene matches. Germline loops: CDR1 SGHTA, CDR2 FQGNSA. The CDR3 totals 13 residues. DNA of the CDR3: TGTGCCAGCAGCCTCTGGACTAGCTACGAGCAGTACTTC. Protein sequence: CASSLWTSYEQYF.

The chain joins TRBV6-2 or TRBV6-3 to TRBJ2-3, with a tentative D call TRBD1 (5 bases). In germline, CDR1 is MNHEY, CDR2 SVGEGT. CDR3 length: 13 amino acids. Between the trimmed V and J ends, which lost 5 bases and 8 bases, there was a span of 14 bases. Written as DNA, the CDR3 is TGTGCCAGCAGTACGCAGGGATCAGGTACGCAGTATTTT. It encodes CASSTQGSGTQYF.

This rearrangement joins TRBV2 to TRBJ1-1; possible D gene TRBD1, 6 bases. CDR1 and CDR2 from the germline V gene are SNHLY and FYNNEI. The CDR3 loop spans 15 amino acids. V lost 1 base to trimming and J lost 1 base, with 10 bases between them. The CDR3 loop reads CASSEDLGQNTEAFF. The CDR3 DNA reads TGTGCCAGCAGTGAAGATTTGGGACAGAACACTGAAGCTTTCTTT. Variable domain in full (rest from reference TRBV2 and TRBJ1-1): EPEVTQTPSHQVTQMGQEVILRCVPISNHLYFYWYRQILGQKVEFLVSFYNNEISEKSEIFDDQFSVERPDGSNFTLKIRSTKLEDSAMYFCASSEDLGQNTEAFFGQGTRLTVV.